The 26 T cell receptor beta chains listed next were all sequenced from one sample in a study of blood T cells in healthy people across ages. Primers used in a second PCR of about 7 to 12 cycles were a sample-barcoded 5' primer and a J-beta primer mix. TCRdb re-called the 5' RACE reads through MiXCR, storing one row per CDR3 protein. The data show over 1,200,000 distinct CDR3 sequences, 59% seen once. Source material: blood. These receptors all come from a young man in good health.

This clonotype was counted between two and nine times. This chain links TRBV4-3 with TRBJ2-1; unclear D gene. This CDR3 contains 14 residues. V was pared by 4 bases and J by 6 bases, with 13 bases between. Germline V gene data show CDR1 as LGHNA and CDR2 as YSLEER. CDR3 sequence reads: CASSPLGLSNEQFF. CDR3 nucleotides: TGCGCCAGCAGCCCTCTTGGGTTATCCAATGAGCAGTTCTTC.

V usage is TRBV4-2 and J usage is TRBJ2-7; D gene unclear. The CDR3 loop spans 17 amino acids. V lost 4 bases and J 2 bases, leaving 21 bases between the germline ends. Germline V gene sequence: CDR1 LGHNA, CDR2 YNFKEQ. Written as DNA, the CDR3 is TGTGCCAGCAGCCCAACCTGGATATTGGACCCCGCCTACGAGCAGTACTTC. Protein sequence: CASSPTWILDPAYEQYF.

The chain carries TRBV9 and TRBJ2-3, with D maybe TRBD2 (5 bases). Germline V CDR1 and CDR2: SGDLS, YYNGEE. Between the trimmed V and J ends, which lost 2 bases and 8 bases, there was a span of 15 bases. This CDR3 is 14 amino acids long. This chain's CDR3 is CASSVEGSKSTQYF. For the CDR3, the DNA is TGTGCCAGCAGCGTTGAGGGAAGTAAGTCTACGCAGTATTTT.

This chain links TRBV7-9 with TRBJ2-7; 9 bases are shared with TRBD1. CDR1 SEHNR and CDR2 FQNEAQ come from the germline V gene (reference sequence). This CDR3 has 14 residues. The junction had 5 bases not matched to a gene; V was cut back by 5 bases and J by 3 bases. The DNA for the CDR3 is TGTGCCAGCAGCGACAGGGGGAGCGACTACGAGCAGTACTTC. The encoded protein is CASSDRGSDYEQYF.

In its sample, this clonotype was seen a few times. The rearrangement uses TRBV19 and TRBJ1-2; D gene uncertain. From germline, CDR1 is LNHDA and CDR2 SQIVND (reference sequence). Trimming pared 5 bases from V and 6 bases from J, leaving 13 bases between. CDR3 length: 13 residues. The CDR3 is CASSPSPDDGYTF. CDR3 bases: TGTGCCAGTAGTCCAAGCCCTGACGATGGCTACACCTTC. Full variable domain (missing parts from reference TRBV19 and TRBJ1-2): DGGITQSPKYLFRKEGQNVTLSCEQNLNHDAMYWYRQDPGQGLRLIYYSQIVNDFQKGDIAEGYSVSREKKESFPLTVTSAQKNPTAFYLCASSPSPDDGYTFGSGTRLTVV.

CDR3 region: CASSQDAGLFYGYTF. CDR3 in DNA: TGCGCCAGCAGCCAAGATGCGGGACTCTTCTATGGCTACACCTTC. This chain joins TRBV4-1 and TRBJ1-2; maybe TRBD1 (5 bases). Germline V lookup: CDR1 MGHRA, CDR2 YSYEKL. The CDR3 spans 15 residues. Trimming left V 0 bases short and J 4 bases short, with 12 bases between.

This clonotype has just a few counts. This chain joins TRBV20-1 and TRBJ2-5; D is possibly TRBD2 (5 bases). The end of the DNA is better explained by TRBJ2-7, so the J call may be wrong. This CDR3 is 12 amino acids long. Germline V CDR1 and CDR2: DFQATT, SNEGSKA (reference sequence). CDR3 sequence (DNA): TGCAGTGCTAGCACCGGGGTCTACGAGCAGTACTTC. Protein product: CSASTGVYEQYF.

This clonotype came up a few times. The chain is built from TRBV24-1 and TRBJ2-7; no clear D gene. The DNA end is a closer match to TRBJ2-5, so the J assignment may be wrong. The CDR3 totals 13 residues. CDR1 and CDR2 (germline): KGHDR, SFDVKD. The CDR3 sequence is CATSENSYETQYF. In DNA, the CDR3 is TGTGCCACCAGCGAGAACTCCTATGAGACCCAGTACTTC.

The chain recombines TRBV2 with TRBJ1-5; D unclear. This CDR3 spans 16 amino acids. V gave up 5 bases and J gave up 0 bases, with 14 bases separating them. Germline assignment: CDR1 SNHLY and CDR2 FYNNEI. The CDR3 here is CASSPESLYSNQPQHF. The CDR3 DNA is TGTGCCAGCAGTCCAGAGAGCCTATATAGCAATCAGCCCCAGCATTTT.

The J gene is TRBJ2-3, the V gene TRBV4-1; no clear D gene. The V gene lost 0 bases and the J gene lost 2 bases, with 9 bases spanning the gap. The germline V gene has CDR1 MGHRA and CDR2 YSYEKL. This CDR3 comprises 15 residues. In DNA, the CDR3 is TGCGCCAGCAGCCAAGAGAGCAGATACACAGATACGCAGTATTTT. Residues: CASSQESRYTDTQYF.

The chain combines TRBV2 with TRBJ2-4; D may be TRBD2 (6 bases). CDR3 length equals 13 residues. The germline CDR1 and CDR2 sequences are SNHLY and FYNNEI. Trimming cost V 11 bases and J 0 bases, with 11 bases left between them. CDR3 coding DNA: TGTGCCTGCGAGGGACTAGCCAAAAACATTCAGTACTTC. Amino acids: CACEGLAKNIQYF.

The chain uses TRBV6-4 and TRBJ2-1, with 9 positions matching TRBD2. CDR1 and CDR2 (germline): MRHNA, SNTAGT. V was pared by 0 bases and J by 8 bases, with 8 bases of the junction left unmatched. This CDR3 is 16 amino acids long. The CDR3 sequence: CASSDSPGLAFDEQFF. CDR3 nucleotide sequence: TGTGCCAGCAGTGACTCCCCGGGACTAGCATTCGATGAGCAGTTCTTC.

Here the CDR3 reads CASSLGKGAQHF. CDR3 DNA sequence: TGTGCCAGCAGTTTAGGAAAGGGGGCCCAGCATTTT. V gene TRBV12-3 or TRBV12-4 combines with J gene TRBJ1-5, with D perhaps matching TRBD1 (6 bases). The CDR3 is made up of 12 amino acids. V dropped 1 base and J dropped 11 bases, with 9 bases sitting between them.

The CDR3 loop is CATGGQGTSNYGYTF. CDR3 nucleotide sequence: TGTGCCACAGGCGGACAGGGAACTTCTAACTATGGCTACACCTTC. The rearrangement links TRBV27 to TRBJ1-2, with 8 bases matching TRBD1. V shed 10 bases and J 0 bases; nucleotides not matched to a gene: 10. CDR3 size: 15 residues. CDR1 and CDR2 from the germline V gene are MNHEY and SMNVEV (reference sequence).

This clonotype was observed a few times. The DNA of the CDR3 is TGTGCCAGCAGCGCCGCGGGGGGCGGTGAAGCTTTCTTT. It translates to CASSAAGGGEAFF. This chain uses TRBV7-9 with TRBJ1-1; possibly TRBD1 for D (6 bases). Germline V gene sequence: CDR1 SEHNR, CDR2 FQNEAQ (reference sequence). V gave up 5 bases and J gave up 7 bases, with 14 bases separating them. This CDR3 is 13 amino acids long.

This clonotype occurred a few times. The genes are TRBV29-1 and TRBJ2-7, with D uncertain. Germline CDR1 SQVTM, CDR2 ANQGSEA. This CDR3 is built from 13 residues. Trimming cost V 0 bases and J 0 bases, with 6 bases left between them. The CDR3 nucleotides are TGCAGCGTTGAAGAACAAAACTCCTACGAGCAGTACTTC. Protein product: CSVEEQNSYEQYF.

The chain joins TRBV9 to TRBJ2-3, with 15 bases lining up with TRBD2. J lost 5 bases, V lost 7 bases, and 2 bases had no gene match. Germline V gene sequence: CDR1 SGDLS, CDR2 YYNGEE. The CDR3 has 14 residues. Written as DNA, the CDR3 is TGTGCCAGCGGGACTAGCGGGGGGTTAGATACGCAGTATTTT. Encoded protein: CASGTSGGLDTQYF.

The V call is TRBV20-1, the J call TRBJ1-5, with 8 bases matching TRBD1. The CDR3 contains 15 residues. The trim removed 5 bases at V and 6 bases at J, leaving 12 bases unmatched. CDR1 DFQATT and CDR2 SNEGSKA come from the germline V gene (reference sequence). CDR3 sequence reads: CSAPARTGRVQPQHF. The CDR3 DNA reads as TGCAGTGCTCCCGCCAGGACAGGGCGGGTTCAGCCCCAGCATTTT.

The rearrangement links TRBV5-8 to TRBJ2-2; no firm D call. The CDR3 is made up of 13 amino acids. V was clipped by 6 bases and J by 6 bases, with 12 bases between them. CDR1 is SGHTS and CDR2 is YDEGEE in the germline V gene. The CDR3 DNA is TGTGCCAGCATGAATCCCCTACCCGGGGAGCTGTTTTTT. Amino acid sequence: CASMNPLPGELFF.

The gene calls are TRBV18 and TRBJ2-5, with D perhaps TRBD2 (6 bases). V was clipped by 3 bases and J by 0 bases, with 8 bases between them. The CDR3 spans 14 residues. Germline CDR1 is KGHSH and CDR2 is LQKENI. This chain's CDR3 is CASSPAGHQETQYF. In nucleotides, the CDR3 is TGTGCCAGCTCACCGGCGGGACACCAAGAGACCCAGTACTTC.

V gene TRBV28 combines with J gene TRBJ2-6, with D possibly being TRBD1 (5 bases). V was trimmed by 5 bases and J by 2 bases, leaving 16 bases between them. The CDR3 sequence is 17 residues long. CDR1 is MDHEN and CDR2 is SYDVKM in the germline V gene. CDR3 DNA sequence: TGTGCCAGCAGTGTTGCAGGGCGAAAGACTGGGGCCAACGTCCTGACTTTC. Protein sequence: CASSVAGRKTGANVLTF. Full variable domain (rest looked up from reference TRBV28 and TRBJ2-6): DVKVTQSSRYLVKRTGEKVFLECVQDMDHENMFWYRQDPGLGLRLIYFSYDVKMKEKGDIPEGYSVSREKKERFSLILESASTNQTSMYLCASSVAGRKTGANVLTFGAGSRLTVL.

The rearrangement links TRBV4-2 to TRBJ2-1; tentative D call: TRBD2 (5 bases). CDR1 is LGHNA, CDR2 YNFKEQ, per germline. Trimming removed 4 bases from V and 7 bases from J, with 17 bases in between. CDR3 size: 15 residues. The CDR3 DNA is TGTGCCAGCAGCCGGTCCGGGAACGGACCAAATGAGCAGTTCTTC. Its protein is CASSRSGNGPNEQFF.

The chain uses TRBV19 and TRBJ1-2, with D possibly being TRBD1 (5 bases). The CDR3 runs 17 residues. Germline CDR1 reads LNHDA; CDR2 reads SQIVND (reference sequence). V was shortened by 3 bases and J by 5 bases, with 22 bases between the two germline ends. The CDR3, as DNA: TGTGCCAGTAGTATTATGGCGACGAAGGGGCGCGTTTATGGCTACACCTTC. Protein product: CASSIMATKGRVYGYTF.

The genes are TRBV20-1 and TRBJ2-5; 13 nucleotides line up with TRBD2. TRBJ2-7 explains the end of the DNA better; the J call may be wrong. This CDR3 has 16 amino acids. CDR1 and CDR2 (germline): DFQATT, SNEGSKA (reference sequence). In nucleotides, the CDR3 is TGCAGTGCTGAATCAACTAGCGGGAGGGCCAAGTCCGAGCAGTACTTC. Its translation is CSAESTSGRAKSEQYF.

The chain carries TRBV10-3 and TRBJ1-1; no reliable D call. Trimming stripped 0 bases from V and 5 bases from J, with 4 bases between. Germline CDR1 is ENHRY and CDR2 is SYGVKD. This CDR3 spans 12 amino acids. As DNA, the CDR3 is TGTGCCATCAGTGAGTCAACAACTGAAGCTTTCTTT. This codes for CAISESTTEAFF.

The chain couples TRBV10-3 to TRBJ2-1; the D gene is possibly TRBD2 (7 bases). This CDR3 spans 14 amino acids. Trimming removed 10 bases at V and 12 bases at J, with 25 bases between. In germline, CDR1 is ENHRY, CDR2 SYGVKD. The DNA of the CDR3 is TGTGCCAGCGAGGGTCGGGGGGACACAGATACGCAGTTCTTC. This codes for CASEGRGDTDTQFF.